This record concerns one T cell receptor beta chain sequence. The antigen remains unidentified. The data stem from a study of cytomegalovirus exposure and HLA in healthy donors. Looking at the study overall: The same platform was used for the 100 to 150 validation repertoires and the roughly 730 first-cohort repertoires, a later analysis reported.

The V gene lost 5 bases and the J gene lost 0 bases, with 11 bases spanning the gap. This CDR3 contains 15 residues. The germline V gene has CDR1 MNHEY and CDR2 SVGAGI. TCRdb keeps only in-frame clones here, not all; method: immunoSEQ multiplex PCR. This sample has roughly 100,000 clones, with about 85% found just once. General observations from the study: The study listed around 150 cytomegalovirus-associated TCR beta chains. Confirmation in vitro established that three CMV-associated chains were specific for CMV antigens.

Donors were drawn from the 120-subject validation cohort, separate from the roughly 700-subject first cohort. The rearrangement joins TRBV6-5 to TRBJ1-5; perhaps TRBD1 as D (6 bases). Input material: PBMCs. The sequence was obtained from a woman between 18 and 29 years old in good health and CMV-seropositive. DNA for the CDR3: TGTGCCAGCAGTACCGGGACAAATAGCAATCAGCCCCAGCATTTT. This codes for CASSTGTNSNQPQHF.